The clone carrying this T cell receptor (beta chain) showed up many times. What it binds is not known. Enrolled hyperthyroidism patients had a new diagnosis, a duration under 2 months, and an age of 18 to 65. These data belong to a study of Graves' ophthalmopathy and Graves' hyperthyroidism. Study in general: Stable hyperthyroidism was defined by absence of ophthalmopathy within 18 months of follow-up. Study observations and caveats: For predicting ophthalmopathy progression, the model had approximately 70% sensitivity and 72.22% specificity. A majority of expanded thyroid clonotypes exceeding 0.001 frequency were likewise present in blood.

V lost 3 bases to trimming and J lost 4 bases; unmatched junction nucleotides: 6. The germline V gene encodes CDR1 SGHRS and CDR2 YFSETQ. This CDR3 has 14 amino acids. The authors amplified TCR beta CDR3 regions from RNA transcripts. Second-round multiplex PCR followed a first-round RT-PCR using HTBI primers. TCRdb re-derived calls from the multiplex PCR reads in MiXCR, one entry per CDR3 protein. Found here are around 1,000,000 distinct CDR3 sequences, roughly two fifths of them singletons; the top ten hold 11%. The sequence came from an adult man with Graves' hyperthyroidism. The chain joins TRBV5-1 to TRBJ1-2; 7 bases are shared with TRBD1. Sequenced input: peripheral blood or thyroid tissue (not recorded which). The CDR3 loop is CASSYGQAGYGYTF. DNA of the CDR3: TGCGCCAGCAGCTACGGACAGGCGGGCTATGGCTACACCTTC. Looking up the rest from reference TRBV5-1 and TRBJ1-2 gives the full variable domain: KAGVTQTPRYLIKTRGQQVTLSCSPISGHRSVSWYQQTPGQGLQFLFEYFSETQRNKGNFPGRFSGRQFSNSRSEMNVSTLELGDSALYLCASSYGQAGYGYTFGSGTRLTVV.